Listed below are T cell receptor beta chains from one sample, sequenced in a study of blood T cell repertoires in COVID-19. Measured with immunoSEQ multiplex PCR; TCRdb has only the in-frame clones, and not every one. The sample shows more than 60,000 clones, about 89% of them seen only once. Sequenced input: peripheral blood. These receptors were taken from a man aged 60 to 69 with acute or convalescent COVID-19. CDR3s include the opening cysteine and the closing phenylalanine or tryptophan. The order of the fields is J gene, D gene, V gene, clone size, CDR3 DNA, CDR3 protein. A D gene is named only where the DNA matches it firmly. Not every row has a clone size; where given, it reads once, few, many or a size class.

TRBJ1-1 TRBD1 TRBV23-1 few TGCGCCAGCAGTCCGCTGGACAGGGCGAACACTGAAGCTTTCTTT CASSPLDRANTEAFF
TRBJ1-5 TRBD1 TRBV7-8 NA TGTGCCAGCAGCCCAGGACAGGGCAATCAGCCCCAGCATTTT CASSPGQGNQPQHF
TRBJ1-1 NA TRBV27 NA TGTGCCAGCAGACGGGACACTGAAGCTTTCTTT CASRRDTEAFF
TRBJ1-2 NA TRBV6-1 NA TGTGCCAGCAGTGAAGCGCAGGCCGACCCGCCCTATGGCTACACCTTC CASSEAQADPPYGYTF
TRBJ1-1 NA TRBV15 once TGTGCCACCAGCCCTGGGGGACAGAACACTGAAGCTTTCTTT CATSPGGQNTEAFF
TRBJ2-1 TRBD1 TRBV12-3/TRBV12-4 NA TGTGCCAGCGCAGGGGGTAAGAACAATGAGCAGTTCTTC CASAGGKNNEQFF
TRBJ2-7 NA TRBV27 NA TGTGCCAGCAGTTTATCTTCCATGACCCGACCGGGGAACTACGAGCAGTACTTC CASSLSSMTRPGNYEQYF
TRBJ2-1 TRBD2 TRBV3-1/TRBV3-2 once TGTGCCAGCAGCCCGGCTAGCGGGGGGGCCGTAAATGAGCAGTTCTTC CASSPASGGAVNEQFF
TRBJ2-2 TRBD1 TRBV5-1 NA TGCGCCAGCAGCGAAACCGGGACAGGGGTGGCCGGGGAGCTGTTTTTT CASSETGTGVAGELFF
TRBJ1-2 NA TRBV6-5 NA TGTGCCAGCCTCCTGGGGGGGTTCAATGGCTACACCTTC CASLLGGFNGYTF
TRBJ2-2 TRBD2 TRBV6-6 NA TGTGCCAGCAGTTTAGCGGGGGGTGTCACCGGGGAGCTGTTTTTT CASSLAGGVTGELFF
TRBJ1-5 TRBD1 TRBV7-9 NA TGTGCCAGCAGCTCGGGACAGGGGGGATCAGGCAATCAGCCCCAGCATTTT CASSSGQGGSGNQPQHF